The T cell receptor (beta chain) described here comes from a study of cytomegalovirus exposure and HLA in healthy donors. This CDR3 spans 14 amino acids. CDR1 and CDR2 from the germline V gene are SGHTA and FQGNSA. Unmatched junction bases numbered 3, after V lost 0 bases and J lost 5 bases. This clone was counted a few times. PCR amplification relied on 60 Vbeta primers (plus 13 Jbeta primers). Profiled with immunoSEQ multiplex PCR; TCRdb holds only in-frame clones, not every one. The table includes approximately 180,000 clones, roughly 13% detected once. The material sequenced was PBMCs. The clonotype originates from a man aged 45-60 years in good health and CMV-seropositive. V gene TRBV7-2 combines with J gene TRBJ1-2; 7 bases line up with TRBD1. The CDR3, as DNA: TGTGCCAGCAGCTTAGCGAGGACAGGATATGGCTACACCTTC. It encodes CASSLARTGYGYTF.